A selection of T cell receptor beta chains follows, all from one sample in a study of persistence of HIV-infected CD4 T cells. No antigen has been assigned to these receptors. Only in-frame clones appear in the TCRdb table, and some are missing; sequencing was by immunoSEQ multiplex PCR. The table includes tens of thousands of clones, over 60% detected once. Source: CD4+ T cells sorted from PBMCs after roughly 18-hour stimulation, taken from a patient who received antiretroviral therapy. These receptors all stem from an adult man with HIV who was CMV-seropositive. CDR3s include the opening cysteine and the closing phenylalanine or tryptophan. The order of the fields is CDR3 protein, CDR3 DNA, clone size, D gene, V gene, J gene. The D gene is left open where the match is weak. Not every row has a clone size; where given, it reads once, few, many or a size class.

CASSPDGRTQYF	TGTGCCAGCAGTCCCGATGGGAGGACCCAGTACTTC	NA	NA	TRBV27	TRBJ2-5
CASTESKGHLVQPQHF	TGCGCCAGCACCGAGAGTAAGGGACATTTGGTTCAGCCCCAGCATTTT	NA	NA	TRBV10-1	TRBJ1-5
CASSASRSGNTIYF	TGCGCCAGCAGTGCCTCCCGCTCTGGAAACACCATATATTTT	NA	NA	TRBV10-1	TRBJ1-3
CASSIRLNTEAFF	TGTGCCAGTAGTATAAGGCTGAACACTGAAGCTTTCTTT	NA	NA	TRBV19	TRBJ1-1
CASSRDPQSGELFF	TGTGCCAGCAGCCGGGATCCACAGTCCGGGGAGCTGTTTTTT	few	NA	TRBV3-1/TRBV3-2	TRBJ2-2
CASRQAGGYTF	TGTGCCAGTCGACAGGCGGGGGGCTACACCTTC	NA	NA	TRBV2	TRBJ1-2
CASSLYGGEQFF	TGTGCCAGCAGCCTATACGGCGGGGAGCAGTTCTTC	NA	NA	TRBV7-8	TRBJ2-1
CASSENFRGRQPQHF	TGTGCCAGCAGTGAAAACTTCAGGGGGCGACAGCCCCAGCATTTT	NA	TRBD1	TRBV6-1	TRBJ1-5
CASSLVGGENIQYF	TGCGCCAGCAGCTTAGTAGGGGGGGAAAACATTCAGTACTTC	once	NA	TRBV5-1	TRBJ2-4
CSVVGLADEQFF	TGCAGCGTTGTCGGACTAGCGGATGAGCAGTTCTTC	NA	TRBD2	TRBV29-1	TRBJ2-1
CASSLTGANVLTF	TGTGCCAGCAGTTTAACCGGGGCCAACGTCCTGACTTTC	once	NA	TRBV28	TRBJ2-6
CASTPTVTNEKLFF	TGTGCCAGTACCCCGACAGTAACTAATGAAAAACTGTTTTTT	once	NA	TRBV19	TRBJ1-4
CASSPPSSGSYEQYF	TGTGCCAGCTCACCACCGTCGAGTGGGAGCTACGAGCAGTACTTC	NA	NA	TRBV18	TRBJ2-7
CASSLIAVSVTGELFF	TGCGCCAGCAGCTTGATTGCGGTTTCGGTGACCGGGGAGCTGTTTTTT	NA	NA	TRBV5-1	TRBJ2-2
CASSGVGQPQHF	TGCGCCAGCAGTGGAGTTGGACAGCCCCAGCATTTT	NA	NA	TRBV10-2	TRBJ1-5
CASSIEVYTEAFF	TGTGCCAGTAGTATAGAAGTATACACTGAAGCTTTCTTT	NA	NA	TRBV19	TRBJ1-1
CASSQGRDGNEKLFF	TGTGCCAGCAGCCAAGGAAGGGATGGTAATGAAAAACTGTTTTTT	NA	NA	TRBV4-2	TRBJ1-4
CASSLDGVPDTQYF	TGTGCCAGCAGCTTAGATGGGGTCCCAGATACGCAGTATTTT	NA	NA	TRBV11-3	TRBJ2-3
CASSLRRTATYEQYF	TGTGCCAGCTCACTCCGAAGGACAGCTACCTACGAGCAGTACTTC	NA	NA	TRBV18	TRBJ2-7
CASRGRDRTDTQYF	TGTGCCTCCAGAGGGAGGGATCGCACAGATACGCAGTATTTT	NA	TRBD2	TRBV19	TRBJ2-3
CASSELQGGYTF	TGCGCCAGCAGTGAGCTTCAGGGAGGCTACACCTTC	many	NA	TRBV10-2	TRBJ1-2
CASSQSEGAGNEKLFF	TGTGCCAGCAGCCAATCCGAGGGGGCGGGGAATGAAAAACTGTTTTTT	NA	TRBD1	TRBV4-2	TRBJ1-4
CAISERNNEQFF	TGTGCCATCAGTGAGAGGAACAATGAGCAGTTCTTC	once	NA	TRBV10-3	TRBJ2-1
CARRGTGGDEKLFF	TGTGCCCGTCGCGGGACAGGGGGCGATGAAAAACTGTTTTTT	NA	TRBD1	TRBV19	TRBJ1-4
CASSGTSGGSSTGELFF	TGTGCCAGTTCCGGGACTAGCGGGGGGAGTAGCACCGGGGAGCTGTTTTTT	NA	TRBD2	TRBV19	TRBJ2-2
CASSITGSLVNEQFF	TGTGCCAGTAGTATCACTGGTAGCTTAGTCAATGAGCAGTTCTTC	NA	NA	TRBV19	TRBJ2-1
CAWGRDGRIYGYTF	TGTGCCTGGGGGCGGGACGGGAGAATCTATGGCTACACCTTC	NA	NA	TRBV30	TRBJ1-2
CASSENRGRTSNQPQHF	TGTGCCAGCAGTGAAAACCGTGGCAGAACGAGCAATCAGCCCCAGCATTTT	NA	NA	TRBV6-1	TRBJ1-5
CASSPTGAGISTDTQYF	TGTGCCAGCAGCCCCACGGGGGCGGGGATCTCAACAGATACGCAGTATTTT	few	NA	TRBV7-6	TRBJ2-3
CASKPGSTGELFF	TGCGCCAGTAAGCCAGGGTCCACCGGGGAGCTGTTTTTT	NA	NA	TRBV10-1	TRBJ2-2
CASSYSGQLNTEAFF	TGTGCCAGCAGTTACTCAGGCCAGCTGAACACTGAAGCTTTCTTT	NA	NA	TRBV6-6	TRBJ1-1
CASSLNPGETQYF	TGTGCCAGCAGCTTGAACCCTGGGGAGACCCAGTACTTC	NA	NA	TRBV5-6	TRBJ2-5
CASSYEWQGTYGYTF	TGTGCCAGCAGTTACGAGTGGCAGGGTACCTATGGCTACACCTTC	NA	NA	TRBV6-5	TRBJ1-2
CASRVGSAYNSPLHF	TGCGCCAGCAGGGTCGGGAGCGCCTATAATTCACCCCTCCACTTT	once	NA	TRBV4-1	TRBJ1-6
CASSPRVQGRNQPQHF	TGTGCCAGTAGTCCGCGGGTACAGGGCCGCAATCAGCCCCAGCATTTT	NA	NA	TRBV19	TRBJ1-5
CASSSQGQNTEAFF	TGCGCCAGCAGCTCACAGGGACAGAACACTGAAGCTTTCTTT	NA	NA	TRBV5-1	TRBJ1-1
CAISESSQLSNQPQHF	TGTGCCATCAGTGAGTCTTCGCAGCTTAGCAATCAGCCCCAGCATTTT	NA	NA	TRBV10-3	TRBJ1-5
CASSLVPGNTEAFF	TGTGCCAGCAGCCTAGTACCAGGGAACACTGAAGCTTTCTTT	few	NA	TRBV3-1/TRBV3-2	TRBJ1-1
CASSFVLAGGRNEQYF	TGTGCCAGCAGCTTCGTACTAGCGGGGGGGCGCAACGAGCAGTACTTC	NA	TRBD2	TRBV5-5	TRBJ2-7
CASTLDRGYGYTF	TGTGCCAGTACCCTCGACAGGGGCTATGGCTACACCTTC	few	TRBD1	TRBV19	TRBJ1-2
CASSLSITRSHEQFF	TGTGCCAGCAGTTTATCGATCACTAGATCCCATGAGCAGTTCTTC	few	NA	TRBV27	TRBJ2-1
CANPLPGGRGRSYGYTF	TGTGCCAATCCACTCCCTGGGGGAAGGGGGCGTAGCTATGGCTACACCTTC	NA	TRBD1	TRBV27	TRBJ1-2
CASSLEAGIGELFF	TGTGCCAGCAGCTTAGAGGCAGGGATCGGGGAGCTGTTTTTT	NA	NA	TRBV7-8	TRBJ2-2